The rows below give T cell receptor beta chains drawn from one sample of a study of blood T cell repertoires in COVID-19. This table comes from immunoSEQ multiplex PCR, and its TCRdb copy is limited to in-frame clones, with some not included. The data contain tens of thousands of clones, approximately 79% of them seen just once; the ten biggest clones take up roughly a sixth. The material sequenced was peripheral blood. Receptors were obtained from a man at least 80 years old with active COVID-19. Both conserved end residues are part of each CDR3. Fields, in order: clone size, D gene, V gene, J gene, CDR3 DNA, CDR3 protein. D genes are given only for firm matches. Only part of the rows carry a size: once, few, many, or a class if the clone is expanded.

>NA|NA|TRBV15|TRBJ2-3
TGTGCCACCAGCAGAGATTATGGGGCAGGCACAGATACGCAGTATTTT
CATSRDYGAGTDTQYF
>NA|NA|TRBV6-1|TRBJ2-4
TGTGCCAGCAGTGAAGAGAGAGATCTAGCCAAAAACATTCAGTACTTC
CASSEERDLAKNIQYF
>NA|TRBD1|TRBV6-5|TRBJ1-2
TGTGCCAGCAGCCGAAGTGGGGACAGGGTTTCTGGCTACACCTTC
CASSRSGDRVSGYTF
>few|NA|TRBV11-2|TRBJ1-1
TGTGCCAGCAGCTTAGAAGGGGCCCGTGGGGCTGAAGCTTTCTTT
CASSLEGARGAEAFF
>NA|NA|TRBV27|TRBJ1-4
TGTGCCAGCAGGGGGGCCGGGGCAACTAATGAAAAACTGTTTTTT
CASRGAGATNEKLFF
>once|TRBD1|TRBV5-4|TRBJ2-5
TGTGCCAGCAGCGTCAGGGGGCGCGGGGAGACCCAGTACTTC
CASSVRGRGETQYF
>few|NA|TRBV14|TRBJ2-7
TGTGCCAGCAGCCAAGAAGTCGGTCTTGCCGAGCAGTACTTC
CASSQEVGLAEQYF
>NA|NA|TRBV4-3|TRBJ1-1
TGCGCCAGCAGCCAAGGGAGGGGCGACGGGGACACTGAAGCTTTCTTT
CASSQGRGDGDTEAFF
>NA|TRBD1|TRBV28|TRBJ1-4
TGTGCCAGCAACCTACCGGGACAGGGTGTTGAAAAACTGTTTTTT
CASNLPGQGVEKLFF
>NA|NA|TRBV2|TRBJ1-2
TGTGCCAGCAGTGAAGACAGGCTTTACTATGGCTACACCTTC
CASSEDRLYYGYTF
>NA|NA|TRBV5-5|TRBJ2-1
TGTGCCAGCAGCTGGCGGACAAGCTACAATGAGCAGTTCTTC
CASSWRTSYNEQFF
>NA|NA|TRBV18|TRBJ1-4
TGTGCCAGCTCGCGGGCAACTAATGAAAAACTGTTTTTT
CASSRATNEKLFF
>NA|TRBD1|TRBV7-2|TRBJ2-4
TGTGCCAGCAGGTCGACAGGGGGCAAAAACATTCAGTACTTC
CASRSTGGKNIQYF
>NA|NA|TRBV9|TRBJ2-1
TGTGCCAGCAGCCCTCGTCCCAGCTCCTACAATGAGCAGTTCTTC
CASSPRPSSYNEQFF
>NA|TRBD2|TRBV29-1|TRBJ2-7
TGCAGCGTCAGCGGGGGCGGGTACGAGCAGTACTTC
CSVSGGGYEQYF
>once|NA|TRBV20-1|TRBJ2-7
TGCAGTGCTCCTGTGGGGGGCGAGCAGTACTTC
CSAPVGGEQYF
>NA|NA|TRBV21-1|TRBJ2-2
TGTGCCAGCAGTTCTTCCCGGGGGGTAAACACCGGGGAGCTGTTTTTT
CASSSSRGVNTGELFF
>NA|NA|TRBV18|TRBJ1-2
TGTGCCAGCTCACCACCGATGTCGGGGAGGGGACTCTATGGCTACACCTTC
CASSPPMSGRGLYGYTF
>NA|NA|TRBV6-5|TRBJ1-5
TGTGCCAGCAGTTACTCGATCAGTTTCAATCAGCCCCAGCATTTT
CASSYSISFNQPQHF
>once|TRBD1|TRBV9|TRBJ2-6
TGTGCCAGCAGGGAAGGGGGCGCTGGGGCCAACGTCCTGACTTTC
CASREGGAGANVLTF
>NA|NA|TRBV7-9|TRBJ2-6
TGTGCCAGCAGGCAGACTGGGGCCAACGTCCTGACTTTC
CASRQTGANVLTF
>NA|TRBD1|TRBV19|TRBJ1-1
TGTGCCAGTAGCAAATCCGGGACAGCGAACACTGAAGCTTTCTTT
CASSKSGTANTEAFF
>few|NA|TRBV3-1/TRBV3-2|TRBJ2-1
TGTGCCAGCAGCCAAGCCCGGGACAACTACAATGAGCAGTTCTTC
CASSQARDNYNEQFF
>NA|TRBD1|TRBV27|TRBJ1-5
TGTGCCAGCAGTCCCCTGGGACAGGAGATATATAGCAATCAGCCCCAGCATTTT
CASSPLGQEIYSNQPQHF
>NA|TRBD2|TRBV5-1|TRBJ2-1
TGCGCCAGCAGCCACAGACTAGCGGGGGGTGATGAGCAGTTCTTC
CASSHRLAGGDEQFF
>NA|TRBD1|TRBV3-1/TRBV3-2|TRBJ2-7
TGTGCCAGCAGCCAAGGCGGGACAGGGGGTCGGTACGAGCAGTACTTC
CASSQGGTGGRYEQYF
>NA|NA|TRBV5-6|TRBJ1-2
TGTGCCAGCAGCCCTTCAGGGGCTACCAACTATGGCTACACCTTC
CASSPSGATNYGYTF
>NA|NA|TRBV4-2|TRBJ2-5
TGTGCCAGCAGCCCCGAAACCCAGGGATGGGAGACCCAGTACTTC
CASSPETQGWETQYF
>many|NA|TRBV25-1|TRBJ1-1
TGTGCCAGCAGTCCAGGTGTTCGTGAAGCTTTCTTT
CASSPGVREAFF
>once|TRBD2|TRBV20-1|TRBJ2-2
TGCAGTGCTAGTCCTAGCGGGAGACCCGGGGAGCTGTTTTTT
CSASPSGRPGELFF
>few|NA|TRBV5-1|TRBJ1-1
TGCGCCAGCAGCTTGGGGAGGCGGACCCCCGATTGGAACACTGAAGCTTTCTTT
CASSLGRRTPDWNTEAFF
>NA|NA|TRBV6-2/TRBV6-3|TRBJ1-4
TGTGCCAGCAGTTACAAGATCAGGGCGAGGAGTGAAAAACTGTTTTTT
CASSYKIRARSEKLFF
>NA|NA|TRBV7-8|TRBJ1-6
TGTGCCAGCAGCTTACGGGGGGCGGATTCACCCCTCCACTTT
CASSLRGADSPLHF
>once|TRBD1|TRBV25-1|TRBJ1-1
TGTGCCAGCAGTGAATTGGGGACAGGGTGGGCTGAAGCTTTCTTT
CASSELGTGWAEAFF
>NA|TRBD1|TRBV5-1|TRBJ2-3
TGCGCCAGCAGCCAGGACAGGGCCCTCTTCACAGATACGCAGTATTTT
CASSQDRALFTDTQYF